The clone carrying this T cell receptor beta chain was observed a few times. This entry belongs to a study of vaccination and CD4 T cells after COVID-19. Study-wide background: There were six male and four female convalescents, and two of them were Hispanic. At a median about 94 days (range 35 to 161) after diagnosis, post-COVID samples were drawn. Median time from second vaccine dose to sampling was approximately 69 days (14 to 241).

TCRdb fed the PCR reads into MiXCR, producing one record per CDR3 protein. The sample yields about 15,000 distinct CDR3 sequences, roughly three fifths seen once. This CDR3 region has 15 residues. V lost 3 bases to trimming and J lost 0 bases, with 12 bases between them. This chain links TRBV12-3 or TRBV12-4 with TRBJ2-7; D unclear. This clonotype was sampled from a human donor who had recovered from COVID-19. The sequencing used CD4+ T cells from blood, collected after SARS-CoV-2 vaccination. Written as DNA, the CDR3 is TGTGCCAGCAGTTTGGACCGGAGAAGCTCCTACGAGCAGTACTTC. Translating it yields CASSLDRRSSYEQYF.